This TCR beta chain was retrieved from a study of tumor-infiltrating lymphocytes in primary liver carcinoma. For the study at large: Tumor staging was T1-T3 N0M0; sizes spanned about 4.2 to 10 cm across.

Researchers generated TCR beta cDNA from roughly 520 ng of total RNA, relying on a constant-region primer. Modified slightly, ARM-PCR produced TCR beta libraries over three nested multiplex PCR rounds. TCRdb re-called the multiplex PCR reads with MiXCR, one entry per CDR3 protein. The data contain about 320,000 distinct CDR3 sequences, roughly two thirds of them singletons. Germline DNA was also extracted, while the blood RNA originated from unsorted whole blood. This clonotype was picked up a small number of times. Sequencing was done on a sample of peripheral blood. The TCR originated in a man aged 35 to 55 with primary liver carcinoma and hepatitis B virus infection.

In DNA, the CDR3 is TGTGCCAGCAGCTCCCCGGGACTAGCGGGATCTTCCTACGAGCAGTACTTC. Protein: CASSSPGLAGSSYEQYF. The chain links TRBV7-8 to TRBJ2-7; 13 positions agree with TRBD2. Germline CDR1 and CDR2: SGHVS and FQNEAQ. The CDR3 consists of 17 residues. The V segment lost 4 bases and the J segment 1 base; nucleotides outside the gene matches: 7.